A selection of T cell receptor beta chains follows, all from one sample in a study of CD8 T cells in Susac syndrome. Via MiXCR, TCRdb re-called the immunoSEQ multiplex PCR reads, giving one row per CDR3 protein. The sample has fewer than 200,000 distinct CDR3 sequences; approximately 95% are singletons. The sample consisted of CD8+ T cells from PBMCs. The receptors were gathered from a human donor with multiple sclerosis. Both conserved end residues are part of each CDR3. Fields, in order: clone size, V gene, D gene, J gene, CDR3 protein, CDR3 DNA. A D gene is named only where the DNA matches it firmly. For some rows the clone size is stated as once, few or many, or as a class when expanded; others skip it.

clone size: once
V gene: TRBV12-3/TRBV12-4
D gene: .
J gene: TRBJ2-3
CDR3 protein: CASSLTGLLDTQYF
CDR3 DNA: TGTGCCAGCAGTTTAACAGGGTTATTGGATACGCAGTATTTT

clone size: .
V gene: TRBV28
D gene: .
J gene: TRBJ2-5
CDR3 protein: CASSLTSGRYSGETQYF
CDR3 DNA: TGTGCCAGCAGTTTAACGTCAGGGAGGTATTCGGGGGAGACCCAGTACTTC

clone size: .
V gene: TRBV25-1
D gene: .
J gene: TRBJ2-1
CDR3 protein: CASSEYNQGNEQFF
CDR3 DNA: TGTGCCAGCAGTGAATATAACCAGGGCAATGAGCAGTTCTTC

clone size: .
V gene: TRBV27
D gene: .
J gene: TRBJ2-7
CDR3 protein: CASSLSYNHEQYF
CDR3 DNA: TGTGCCAGCAGTTTAAGTTACAACCACGAGCAGTACTTC

clone size: .
V gene: TRBV29-1
D gene: .
J gene: TRBJ2-2
CDR3 protein: CSVLNTGRWTGELFF
CDR3 DNA: TGCAGCGTGCTAAATACAGGGAGATGGACCGGGGAGCTGTTTTTT

clone size: .
V gene: TRBV14
D gene: .
J gene: TRBJ2-7
CDR3 protein: CASSQDDHRAYEQYF
CDR3 DNA: TGTGCCAGCAGCCAAGATGATCACAGGGCCTACGAGCAGTACTTC

clone size: .
V gene: TRBV29-1
D gene: .
J gene: TRBJ1-1
CDR3 protein: CSVVLENTEAFF
CDR3 DNA: TGCAGCGTTGTCCTGGAAAACACTGAAGCTTTCTTT

clone size: .
V gene: TRBV7-2
D gene: .
J gene: TRBJ2-5
CDR3 protein: CASSFDGEETQYF
CDR3 DNA: TGTGCCAGCAGCTTTGACGGGGAAGAGACCCAGTACTTC

clone size: .
V gene: TRBV12-5
D gene: .
J gene: TRBJ2-1
CDR3 protein: CASGLGSFHEQFF
CDR3 DNA: TGTGCTAGTGGTTTAGGTAGTTTCCATGAGCAGTTCTTC

clone size: .
V gene: TRBV27
D gene: .
J gene: TRBJ2-2
CDR3 protein: CASGGHVTGELFF
CDR3 DNA: TGTGCCAGCGGTGGGCACGTGACCGGGGAGCTGTTTTTT

clone size: .
V gene: TRBV12-3/TRBV12-4
D gene: .
J gene: TRBJ1-1
CDR3 protein: CASSSVEGAEAFF
CDR3 DNA: TGTGCCAGCAGCTCCGTGGAGGGCGCTGAAGCTTTCTTT

clone size: .
V gene: TRBV7-9
D gene: .
J gene: TRBJ2-5
CDR3 protein: CASSGGQETQYF
CDR3 DNA: TGTGCCAGCTCAGGCGGCCAAGAGACCCAGTACTTC

clone size: once
V gene: TRBV3-1
D gene: .
J gene: TRBJ1-5
CDR3 protein: CASSQDFPPQEPQHF
CDR3 DNA: TGTGCCAGCAGCCAAGATTTCCCTCCCCAGGAGCCCCAGCATTTT

clone size: .
V gene: TRBV29-1
D gene: TRBD2
J gene: TRBJ2-1
CDR3 protein: CSVEFPSSGVNNEQFF
CDR3 DNA: TGCAGCGTTGAATTCCCGTCTAGCGGGGTGAACAATGAGCAGTTCTTC

clone size: .
V gene: TRBV14
D gene: .
J gene: TRBJ2-1
CDR3 protein: CASSQATPGLAFFF
CDR3 DNA: TGTGCCAGCAGCCAAGCTACACCGGGACTGGCGTTTTTCTTC